This T cell receptor beta chain came from a study of blood T cell repertoires in COVID-19. In the authors' methods: Reference gene primer amplification gave estimated nucleated cell counts. Clones were sequenced by immunoSEQ multiplex PCR, and TCRdb holds only the in-frame ones, with some missing. D and trimming come from the DNA, and the V and J calls and clone size come from that table. The sample consists of 200,000 to 250,000 clones, 83% of them appearing once. V was clipped by 3 bases and J by 1 base, with 12 bases between them. This CDR3 is 15 amino acids long. Germline V lookup: CDR1 LNHDA, CDR2 SQIVND (reference sequence).

The receptor was isolated from a woman aged 25 to 39 with COVID-19, enrolled during active disease. The chain uses TRBV19 and TRBJ2-5; possible D gene TRBD1, 5 bases. Sequenced material: peripheral blood. DNA of the CDR3: TGTGCCAGTAGTATCAGCAGGGTTGTCCAAGAGACCCAGTACTTC. The encoded protein is CASSISRVVQETQYF.